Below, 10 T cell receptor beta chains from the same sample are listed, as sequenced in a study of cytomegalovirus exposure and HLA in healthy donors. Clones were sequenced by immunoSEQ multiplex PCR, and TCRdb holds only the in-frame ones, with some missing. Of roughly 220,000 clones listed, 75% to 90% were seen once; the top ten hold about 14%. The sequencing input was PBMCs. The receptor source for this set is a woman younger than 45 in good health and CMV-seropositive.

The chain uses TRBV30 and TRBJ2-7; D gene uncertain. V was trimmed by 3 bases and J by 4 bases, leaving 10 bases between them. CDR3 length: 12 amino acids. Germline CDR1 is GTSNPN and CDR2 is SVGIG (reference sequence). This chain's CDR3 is CAWSGSGYEQYF. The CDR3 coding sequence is TGTGCCTGGAGCGGTTCAGGTTACGAGCAGTACTTC.

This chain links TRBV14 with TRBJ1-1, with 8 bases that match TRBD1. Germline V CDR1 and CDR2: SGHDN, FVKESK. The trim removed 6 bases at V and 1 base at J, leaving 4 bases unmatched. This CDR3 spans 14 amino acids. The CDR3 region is CASSGDRSNTEAFF. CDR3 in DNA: TGTGCCAGCAGTGGGGACAGGTCGAACACTGAAGCTTTCTTT.

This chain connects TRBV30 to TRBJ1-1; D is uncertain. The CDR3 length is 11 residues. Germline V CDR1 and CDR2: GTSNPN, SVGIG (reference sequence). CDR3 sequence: CVWGDSVNAFF. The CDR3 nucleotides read TGTGTTTGGGGTGATTCGGTGAATGCTTTCTTT.

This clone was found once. CDR3 DNA sequence: TGCGCCAGCAGCTGGGCAGGGGGCTCTGGGGCCAACGTCCTGACTTTC. Encoded protein: CASSWAGGSGANVLTF. The rearrangement uses TRBV5-1 and TRBJ2-6; 7 bases fit TRBD1. The germline gives CDR1 SGHRS, CDR2 YFSETQ. This CDR3 has 16 amino acids. With 3 bases clipped from V and 0 bases from J, the junction kept 3 bases outside the gene matches.

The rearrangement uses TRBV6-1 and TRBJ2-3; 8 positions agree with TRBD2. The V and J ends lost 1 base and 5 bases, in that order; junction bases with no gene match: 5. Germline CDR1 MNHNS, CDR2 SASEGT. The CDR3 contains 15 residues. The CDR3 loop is CASSEESGGLDTQYF. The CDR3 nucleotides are TGTGCCAGCAGTGAAGAGTCGGGAGGGCTAGATACGCAGTATTTT.

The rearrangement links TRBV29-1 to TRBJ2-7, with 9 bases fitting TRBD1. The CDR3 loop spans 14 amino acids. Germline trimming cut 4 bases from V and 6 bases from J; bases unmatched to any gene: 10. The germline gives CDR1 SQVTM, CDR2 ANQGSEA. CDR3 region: CSVGTQYRGLEQYF. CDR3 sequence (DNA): TGCAGCGTTGGAACCCAATACAGGGGGCTCGAGCAGTACTTC.

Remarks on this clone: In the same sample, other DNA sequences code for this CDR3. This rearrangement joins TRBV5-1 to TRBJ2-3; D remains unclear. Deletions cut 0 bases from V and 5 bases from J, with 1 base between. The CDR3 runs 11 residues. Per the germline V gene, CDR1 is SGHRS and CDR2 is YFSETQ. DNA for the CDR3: TGCGCCAGCAGCTTGGAAGATACGCAGTATTTT. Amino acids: CASSLEDTQYF.

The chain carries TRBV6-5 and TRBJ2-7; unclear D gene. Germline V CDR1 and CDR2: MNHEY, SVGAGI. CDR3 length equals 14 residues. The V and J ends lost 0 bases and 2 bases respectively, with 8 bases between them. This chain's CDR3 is CASSYSGHTYEQYF. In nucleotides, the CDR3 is TGTGCCAGCAGTTACTCCGGGCACACCTACGAGCAGTACTTC.

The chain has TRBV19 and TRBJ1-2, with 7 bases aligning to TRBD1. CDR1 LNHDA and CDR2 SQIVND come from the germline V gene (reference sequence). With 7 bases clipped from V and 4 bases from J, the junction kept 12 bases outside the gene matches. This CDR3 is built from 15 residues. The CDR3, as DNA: TGTGCCAGTAAAGACTGGGGGGAGGGGGCCTATGGCTACACCTTC. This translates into CASKDWGEGAYGYTF.

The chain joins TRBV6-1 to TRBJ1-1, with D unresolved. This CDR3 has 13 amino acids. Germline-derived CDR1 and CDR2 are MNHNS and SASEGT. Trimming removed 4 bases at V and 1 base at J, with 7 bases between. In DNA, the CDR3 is TGTGCCAGCAGTGTGAGCAGGAACACTGAAGCTTTCTTT. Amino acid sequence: CASSVSRNTEAFF.